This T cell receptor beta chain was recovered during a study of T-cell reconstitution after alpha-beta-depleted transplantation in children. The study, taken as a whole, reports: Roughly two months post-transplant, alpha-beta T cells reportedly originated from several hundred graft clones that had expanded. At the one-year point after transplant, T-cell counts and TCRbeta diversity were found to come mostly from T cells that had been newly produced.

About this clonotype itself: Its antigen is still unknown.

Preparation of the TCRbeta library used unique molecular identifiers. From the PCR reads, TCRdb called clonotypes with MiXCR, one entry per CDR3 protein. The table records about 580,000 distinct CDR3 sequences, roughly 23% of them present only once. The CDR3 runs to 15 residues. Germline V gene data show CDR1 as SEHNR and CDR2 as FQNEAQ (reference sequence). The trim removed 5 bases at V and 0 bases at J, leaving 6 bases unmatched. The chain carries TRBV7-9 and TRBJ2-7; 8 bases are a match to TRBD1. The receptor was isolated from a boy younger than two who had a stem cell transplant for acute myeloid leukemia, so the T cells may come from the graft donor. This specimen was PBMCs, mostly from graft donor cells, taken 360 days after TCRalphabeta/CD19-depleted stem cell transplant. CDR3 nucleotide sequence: TGTGCCAGCAGCAAGCAGGGGGCCGGCTCCTACGAGCAGTACTTC. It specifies CASSKQGAGSYEQYF.